This T cell receptor beta chain emerged from a study of blood T cell repertoires in COVID-19. Overall study context: The analysed material was cDNA or gDNA that came from T cells, B-cell-depleted T cells, or PBMCs.

Per the original data handling: Nucleated cell counts were estimated from reference gene primer amplification. The data were produced by immunoSEQ multiplex PCR, yet TCRdb's version contains in-frame clones alone and is incomplete. The DNA gave D and trimming, while V, J and clone size come from that table. The table shows some 210,000 clones, with about 91% occurring only once. Germline trimming cut 2 bases from V and 4 bases from J; bases unmatched to any gene: 13. This CDR3 has 18 amino acids. CDR1 and CDR2 from the germline V gene are LNHDA and SQIVND (reference sequence). The chain has TRBV19 and TRBJ2-2, with TRBD1 identical over 7 bases. Specimen: peripheral blood. The sequence was obtained from a man aged 25 to 40 with acute or convalescent COVID-19. The DNA for the CDR3 is TGTGCCAGTAGTATACCCATCGGACAGGCCGTTGGCACCGGGGAGCTGTTTTTT. The encoded protein is CASSIPIGQAVGTGELFF.